This TCR beta chain was found in a study of T cells in Graves' hyperthyroidism and ophthalmopathy. RNA transcripts yielded amplified TCR beta CDR3 regions. The HTBI set primed first-round TCR CDR3 RT-PCR. One entry per CDR3 protein results from TCRdb running MiXCR on the multiplex PCR reads. Of roughly 350,000 distinct CDR3 sequences in the sample, about 14% are singletons; the top ten hold roughly a fifth. This clonotype was counted at least ten times. Looked up from germline, CDR1 is DFQATT and CDR2 is SNEGSKA (reference sequence). The CDR3 loop spans 19 amino acids. Unmatched junction bases numbered 19, after V lost 3 bases and J lost 5 bases.

Sequenced sample: blood. The source of this sequence is a woman in her thirties with Graves' ophthalmopathy. This chain connects TRBV20-1 to TRBJ2-1; 10 bases agree with TRBD2. Here the CDR3 reads CSASGWSSSGGPWNNEQFF. The CDR3 DNA reads as TGCAGTGCTAGTGGGTGGAGTTCTAGCGGGGGCCCGTGGAACAATGAGCAGTTCTTC.